This TCR beta chain was recorded in a study of long-term antiretroviral therapy in people with HIV (dated by TCRdb to between 2020 and 2023). Notes on the research overall: The earliest samples were collected about a decade before the 2015 WHO recommendation for immediate ART, when ART was typically delayed until CD4 counts fell. A retrospective serial study tested whether changes in peripheral blood TRB repertoire composition and diversity were associated with ART initiation and durable HIV suppression. From some 30 adults with confirmed HIV infection, the cohort provided 192 cryopreserved PBMC samples, gathered serially across a mean of about six years (range 1-12). Eleven of the 30 participants with HIV were female. No cross-contamination during QIAcube processing was seen in test extractions of a monoclonal T-cell line run alongside 33 polyclonal samples.

To note about this clone: Its specific antigen is unknown. Nothing much larger sits one base from this clone, and base qualities are not available.

The immunoSEQ hsTCRB v3.0 assay was used at survey level resolution for TRB variable region sequencing. The target sequencing depth for TRB was roughly 40,000-50,000 T-cell genomes per sample. Pooled TRB libraries were sequenced on an Illumina MiSeq with a v3 150-cycle kit. For the original study's pipeline: Repertoire analysis was performed in R inside a reproducible Nextflow workflow that covered QC, data transformation and analysis. Custom analyses were implemented in LymphoSeq2, an R package for AIRR-Seq data exploration. Several samples yielding fewer than 5000 total TRB sequences were excluded, leaving 150 to 200 analyzed HIV repertoires. Among the 170 to 200 retained HIV repertoires, some 60 were collected before ART initiation and 120 to 140 after ART initiation. Repertoires were downsampled to 5000 TRB nucleotide sequences, and summary statistics were averaged over 100 downsampling iterations. TRB sequences were retained for analysis only if CDR3 regions of at least seven amino acids were present. Diversity was measured with a Shannon entropy-derived clonality score and the Gini coefficient. Repertoire networks linked the top 5000 CDR3 amino acid sequences whenever two sequences differed by an edit distance of one. For TRB CDR3 amino acid sequences, GLIPH2 was used to predict antigen specificity groups and MHC restriction. To flag known CMV, EBV, HIV or tissue antigen associations, CDR3 amino acid sequences were matched against VDJdb and McPAS-TCR. Pre-ART, post-ART and control groups were compared with Wilcoxon signed-rank tests and Holm-Bonferroni correction. Here the immuneACCESS table is served through TCRdb, limited to in-frame sequences with V and J called. Missing clones are a known gap in these copies; in checked studies unresolved V genes cover under half, and the rest lacks a known reason. V, J and clone size reflect that table, while D and trimming were determined from the DNA. Recorded for this sample are 25,000 to 30,000 clones; approximately 83% of them occurred a single time. Of the sample, around 10% is held by the ten largest clones.

Participants were included only if at least one PBMC sample before ART initiation and at least two post-ART samples were available. Treatment was received in the United States of America by all participants with HIV. Before DNA extraction, cryopreserved samples of roughly 0.95-10 million PBMC were thawed and washed. At the time of the earliest PBMC sample, participants with HIV were aged between roughly 20 and 60 years. PBMC samples from each participant spanned 1-4 timepoints before ART initiation and 2-8 timepoints after ART initiation, with a median of 7 samples. For every participant, serial HIV viral load, CD4+ T-cell count, ART history and demographic data were obtained. Using a Qiagen kit on a QIAcube, genomic DNA was extracted from unsorted PBMC, with samples processed in batches of 12. Here is what the overall study found, with its caveats: No data were available on ART adherence, viral resistance or therapy changes, limiting inferences about post-ART repertoire changes. Expanded TRB clones identified before ART initiation dominated the repertoire across all time points, though the dominance fluctuated and decreased in many PLHIV after ART. ART initiation was associated with a significant increase in TRB diversity, but diversity stayed significantly below transplant donor controls even after long-term ART. HIV repertoires had narrower CDR3 length ranges than controls, and the network structure suggested an antigen-experienced repertoire that shifted only slightly toward naive after ART. The samples were dated from the mid-2000s to the late 2010s, and the ART regimens that were used may be less effective than current ART regimens. Unsorted PBMC were profiled instead of sorted CD4+ and CD8+ T cells because pre-ART samples had limited cell numbers. Limited PBMC availability meant only the TCR beta chain was sequenced, without alpha chain pairing.

Its CDR3 holds 15 amino acids, cysteine through phenylalanine. Only the CDR3 DNA stays, 45 bases, in frame from base 1. Via the germline V gene (reference sequence), CDR1 is GTSNPN and CDR2 SVGIG. Trimming takes 4 bases off V and 12 bases off J; junction bases not matched to a gene: 9. The receptor was isolated from a man aged 25-45 years with HIV. The chain couples TRBV30 to TRBJ2-1; 16 nucleotides in the junction match TRBD2. The source was unsorted PBMCs, collected about 2.7 years after starting antiretroviral therapy. In nucleotides, the sequence is TGTGCCTGGACAACGGGACTAGCGGGGGGGCTGGGGCAGTTCTTC. This sequence encodes CAWTTGLAGGLGQFF.